This T cell receptor (beta chain) is drawn from a study of blood T cells in healthy people across ages. General study points: Versus aged donors, long-lived donors had higher diversity and more naive CD4+ cells.

Germline V gene sequence: CDR1 SGHTA, CDR2 FQGNSA. V was pared by 3 bases and J by 5 bases, with 6 bases of the junction left unmatched. The CDR3 consists of 14 residues. Isolated per sample were at least 7 million PBMCs. This clonotype was seen more than once but under ten times. What it binds is not known. The authors ran a second PCR of roughly 7 to 11 cycles using a sample-barcoded 5' primer and a J-beta primer mix. Every single cDNA molecule received a tag from a template-switch adaptor with 12 random nucleotides. TCRdb reprocessed the 5' RACE reads via MiXCR and lists one record per CDR3 protein. The sample has some 900,000 distinct CDR3 sequences, approximately 49% seen once; the top ten hold roughly an eighth.

The receptor was derived from a man aged 30 to 45 in good health. This chain uses TRBV7-2 with TRBJ1-1; 7 bases align to TRBD1. The sample was blood. The CDR3 is CASSFRQGGTEAFF. CDR3 bases: TGTGCCAGCAGCTTCAGACAGGGCGGGACTGAAGCTTTCTTT.